This T cell receptor (beta chain) was retrieved from a study of CDR3 diversity in severe acne (dated by TCRdb to between 2019 and 2020). Turning to this clonotype: No antigen is known for it. No base quality values were provided; no much bigger clone lies one nucleotide off.

Between the V and J ends, shortened by 3 bases and 4 bases respectively, the junction contains 16 bases. The germline V gene encodes CDR1 SGDLS and CDR2 YYNGEE. Counted from cysteine to phenylalanine, this CDR3 has 16 amino acids. The only DNA kept is the CDR3, 48 bases in frame from the first base. Receptor libraries were prepared by PCR. The sequencing machine was an Illumina HiSeq 2000. TCRdb ran its own pipeline on the public reads, namely fastp trimming at Q25 and MiXCR clone calling, and kept in-frame beta chains. Rows are unified per CDR3 protein, each entry keeping the most common DNA and genes. This sample lists tens of thousands of distinct CDR3 sequences; about 54% were detected once. The ten biggest clones cover roughly 13% of the sample.

In this chain, TRBV9 is recombined with TRBJ2-2; the D region possibly corresponds to TRBD2 (6 bases align). Sequenced: blood. The TCR originated in a male donor in good health, without acne. The DNA sequence is as follows: TGTGCCAGCAGCGGCGGACTACGGGGGAGCACCGGGGAGCTGTTTTTT. Translated, this gives CASSGGLRGSTGELFF.